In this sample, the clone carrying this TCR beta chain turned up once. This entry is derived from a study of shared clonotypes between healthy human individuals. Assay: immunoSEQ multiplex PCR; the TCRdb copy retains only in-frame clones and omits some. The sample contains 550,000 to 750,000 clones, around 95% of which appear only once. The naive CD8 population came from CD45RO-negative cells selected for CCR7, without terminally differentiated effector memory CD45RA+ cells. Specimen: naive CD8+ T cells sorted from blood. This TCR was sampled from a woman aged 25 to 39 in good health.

CDR3 nucleotides: TGTGCCAGCCGCTTCAGCGGGAGATACTACGAGCAGTACTTC. Translated: CASRFSGRYYEQYF. V and J are TRBV27 and TRBJ2-7; 8 bases fit TRBD2. From germline, CDR1 is MNHEY and CDR2 SMNVEV (reference sequence). V lost 8 bases and J lost 3; bases outside the gene matches: 9. The CDR3 runs 14 residues.